The rows below give T cell receptor beta chains drawn from one sample of a study of blood T cell repertoires in COVID-19. Sequenced by immunoSEQ multiplex PCR; TCRdb stores in-frame clones only, minus some. The sample includes 50,000 to 65,000 clones, over 65% of them seen just once. The sequencing sample was made of peripheral blood. These receptors were collected from a man aged 35 to 55 with active COVID-19. The CDR3 runs from the conserved cysteine through the conserved F or W. The D gene is left open where the match is weak. For some rows the clone size is stated as once, few or many, or as a class when expanded; others skip it.

TRBD1	TRBV7-6	-	TRBJ2-5	CASSLLGTGQETQYF	TGTGCCAGCAGCTTACTGGGGACAGGACAAGAGACCCAGTACTTC
-	TRBV19	-	TRBJ1-1	CASRPRALGDTEAFF	TGTGCCAGCCGTCCCCGGGCCCTGGGAGACACTGAAGCTTTCTTT
-	TRBV12-2	once	TRBJ2-4	CASRPGRWGQGNIQYF	-
-	TRBV6-5	-	TRBJ1-2	CASSYQGNGYTF	TGTGCCAGCAGTTACCAGGGCAATGGCTACACCTTC
-	TRBV9	-	TRBJ2-2	CASSVSPTRPDTGELFF	TGTGCCAGCAGCGTTTCCCCGACTAGGCCCGACACCGGGGAGCTGTTTTTT
-	TRBV6-2/TRBV6-3	few	TRBJ2-1	CASSYGHEQFF	TGTGCCAGCAGTTACGGGCATGAGCAGTTCTTC
-	TRBV12-3/TRBV12-4	-	TRBJ2-3	CASRSRDTQYF	TGTGCCAGCAGGAGCAGGGATACGCAGTATTTT
-	TRBV6-5	-	TRBJ2-7	CASSDSEVEQYF	TGTGCCAGCAGTGACTCCGAGGTCGAGCAGTACTTC
TRBD2	TRBV3-1/TRBV3-2	-	TRBJ2-7	CASSQESLAGVEQYF	TGTGCCAGCAGCCAAGAATCCCTAGCGGGAGTCGAGCAGTACTTC
-	TRBV9	-	TRBJ1-1	CASSAGTAGTEAFF	TGTGCCAGCAGCGCCGGGACGGCGGGAACTGAAGCTTTCTTT
TRBD2	TRBV2	few	TRBJ2-5	CASSEAGGRAVQETQYF	TGTGCCAGCAGTGAAGCTGGCGGGAGGGCGGTTCAAGAGACCCAGTACTTC
-	TRBV27	-	TRBJ2-6	CASGGTSSGANVLTF	TGTGCCAGCGGGGGCACGTCGTCGGGGGCCAACGTCCTGACTTTC
TRBD2	TRBV4-2	-	TRBJ2-1	CASSQGSSGRYNEQFF	TGTGCCAGCAGCCAAGGATCTAGCGGGCGGTACAATGAGCAGTTCTTC
-	TRBV6-5	-	TRBJ2-1	CASSASGSYNEQFF	TGTGCCAGCAGCGCGAGCGGGTCCTACAATGAGCAGTTCTTC
TRBD2	TRBV6-2/TRBV6-3	-	TRBJ2-1	CASSGTSGSWEQFF	TGTGCCAGCAGTGGGACTAGCGGGAGCTGGGAGCAGTTCTTC
TRBD2	TRBV28	-	TRBJ2-1	CATRAGGSYNEQFF	TGTGCCACCAGGGCGGGAGGCTCCTACAATGAGCAGTTCTTC
-	TRBV7-8	-	TRBJ2-5	CASSLNGWETQYF	TGTGCCAGCAGCTTGAACGGGTGGGAGACCCAGTACTTC
-	TRBV6-5	-	TRBJ2-1	CASCSASLVYEQFF	TGTGCCAGCTGCTCCGCTAGTTTGGTCTATGAGCAGTTCTTC
TRBD2	TRBV5-1	-	TRBJ2-1	CASSLVGTSGNNEQFF	TGCGCCAGCAGCTTGGTCGGGACTAGCGGGAACAATGAGCAGTTCTTC
TRBD1	TRBV24-1	once	TRBJ2-1	CATSDSHRQGNEQFF	TGTGCCACCAGTGATTCGCACAGACAGGGAAATGAGCAGTTCTTC
-	TRBV18	-	TRBJ2-1	CASSPFGVESYNEQFF	TGTGCCAGCTCTCCCTTCGGGGTCGAATCCTACAATGAGCAGTTCTTC
TRBD1	TRBV24-1	-	TRBJ2-2	CATRDREVTGELFF	TGTGCCACCCGGGACAGGGAAGTAACCGGGGAGCTGTTTTTT
TRBD1	TRBV27	-	TRBJ2-1	CASSSGQGSYNEQFF	TGTGCCAGCAGTTCGGGACAGGGCTCCTACAATGAGCAGTTCTTC
TRBD1	TRBV6-2/TRBV6-3	-	TRBJ2-7	CASSPRTGVPPYEQYF	TGTGCCAGCAGTCCCAGGACAGGGGTTCCCCCCTACGAGCAGTACTTC
TRBD2	TRBV28	-	TRBJ2-7	CASSAPTSGSHEQYF	TGTGCCAGCAGTGCCCCGACTAGCGGGAGCCACGAGCAGTACTTC
TRBD1	TRBV10-3	-	TRBJ1-4	CAISAGQGDEKLFF	TGTGCCATCAGTGCCGGGCAGGGGGATGAAAAACTGTTTTTT
TRBD1	TRBV15	few	TRBJ2-7	CATSRNSGTGWDEQYF	TGTGCCACCAGCAGAAACTCCGGGACAGGGTGGGACGAGCAGTACTTC
TRBD1	TRBV11-2	few	TRBJ1-3	CASSARQGGNTIYF	TGTGCCAGCAGCGCGAGACAGGGGGGGAACACCATATATTTT